These 21 T cell receptor beta chains came from one sample sequenced in a study of cytomegalovirus exposure and HLA in healthy donors (TCRdb year 2017). Library preparation used the immunoSEQ multiplex PCR assay. For the multiplex PCR, a mixture combining 60 forward primers for TCR Vbeta segments and 13 reverse primers for TCR Jbeta segments was used. Here the immuneACCESS table is served through TCRdb, limited to in-frame sequences with V and J called. Missing clones are a known gap in these copies; in checked studies unresolved V genes cover under half, and the rest lacks a known reason. The sample table holds roughly 150,000 clones, of which roughly three quarters were seen once. Clones ranked in the top ten supply about 4.5% of the sample. Sample: PBMCs. The receptors come from a man in his late teens or twenties in good health and CMV-seropositive.

This clone turned up a few times. V usage is TRBV30 and J usage is TRBJ2-3; a weak D match, TRBD1 (6 bases). V was cut by 2 bases and J by 2 bases, with 14 bases left in between. The CDR3 sequence is 15 residues long. Germline V CDR1 and CDR2: GTSNPN, SVGIG (reference sequence). The CDR3 reads CAWSLRGSATDTQYF. Here the CDR3 DNA reads TGTGCCTGGAGTCTCAGGGGAAGTGCCACAGATACGCAGTATTTT.

This clone showed up just a few times. The chain is built from TRBV7-6 and TRBJ2-1, with D possibly TRBD2 on 5 matching bases. CDR1 and CDR2 from the germline V gene are SGHVS and FNYEAQ. CDR3 size: 15 residues. Deletions cut 0 bases from V and 8 bases from J, with 14 bases between. The CDR3 DNA is TGTGCCAGCAGCTTAGCGGGAGACGGATCTTATGAGCAGTTCTTC. It is translated as CASSLAGDGSYEQFF.

The chain has TRBV29-1 and TRBJ2-1, with D maybe TRBD1 (6 bases). The germline gives CDR1 SQVTM, CDR2 ANQGSEA. Trimming shortened V by 0 bases and J by 8 bases, and 14 bases separated the two germline ends. This CDR3 comprises 14 residues. This CDR3 is CSVEDNRVSDEQFF. The CDR3 coding sequence is TGCAGCGTTGAAGACAACAGGGTATCGGATGAGCAGTTCTTC.

The rearrangement joins TRBV5-1 to TRBJ1-2; D is unclear. CDR1 SGHRS and CDR2 YFSETQ come from the germline V gene. The CDR3 spans 14 residues. Trimming removed 4 bases from V and 5 bases from J, with 15 bases in between. CDR3 sequence reads: CASSIYRRRYGYTF. DNA for the CDR3: TGCGCCAGCAGCATTTACAGACGCCGTTATGGCTACACCTTC.

V usage is TRBV4-2 and J usage is TRBJ1-2, with no clear D. Trimming took off 0 bases at V and 5 bases at J, with 13 bases between the two ends. This CDR3 is built from 15 residues. CDR1 and CDR2 (germline): LGHNA, YNFKEQ. The CDR3 is CASSQDFSGGYGYTF. Written as DNA, the CDR3 is TGTGCCAGCAGCCAAGATTTTTCCGGCGGGTATGGCTACACCTTC.

This clone appeared a single time. V and J are TRBV7-2 and TRBJ2-7, with 10 bases lining up with TRBD1. The V gene end was trimmed by 3 bases and the J gene end by 3 bases; junction bases not matched to a gene: 2. CDR3 length equals 14 residues. The germline CDR1 and CDR2 sequences are SGHTA and FQGNSA. The CDR3 region has the DNA TGTGCCAGCAGCTTCCGGGACAGGGGCTACGAGCAGTACGTC. Amino acids: CASSFRDRGYEQYV.

V gene TRBV4-2 combines with J gene TRBJ1-2; possibly TRBD1 for D (6 bases). Germline V CDR1 and CDR2: LGHNA, YNFKEQ. The CDR3 spans 14 residues. V was cut by 1 base and J by 7 bases, with 13 bases left in between. The CDR3 loop is CASSQVRTDVGYTF. The CDR3 DNA follows: TGTGCCAGCAGCCAAGTCAGGACAGATGTTGGCTACACCTTC.

The chain employs TRBV10-2 and TRBJ2-3, with a possible D match to TRBD2 (5 bases). Germline assignment: CDR1 WSHSY and CDR2 SAAADI. The CDR3 runs to 15 residues. Trimming removed 8 bases at V and 6 bases at J, with 21 bases between. Here the CDR3 reads CASRPDGGHGDTQYF. The CDR3 DNA reads as TGCGCCAGCCGACCTGATGGAGGTCACGGGGATACGCAGTATTTT.

This clone is a singleton in its sample. This chain links TRBV11-2 with TRBJ2-1; D remains unclear. From germline, CDR1 is SGHAT and CDR2 FQNNGV. The CDR3 covers 13 residues. Trimming removed 5 bases from V and 7 bases from J, with 12 bases in between. CDR3 sequence: CASSPAYSNEQFF. As DNA, the CDR3 is TGTGCCAGCAGCCCCGCGTACTCGAATGAGCAGTTCTTC.

This chain uses TRBV18 with TRBJ1-2, with D uncertain. The V end was cut by 2 bases, the J end by 4 bases, with 8 bases between. Germline CDR1 is KGHSH and CDR2 is LQKENI. The CDR3 loop spans 13 amino acids. This CDR3 reads CASSPGQLYGYTF. The CDR3 DNA sequence: TGTGCCAGCTCACCAGGGCAGCTCTATGGCTACACCTTC.

The chain recombines TRBV5-1 with TRBJ2-2; TRBD1 agrees at 10 bases. Germline lookup yields CDR1 SGHRS and CDR2 YFSETQ. The CDR3 loop spans 16 amino acids. Germline trimming cut 4 bases from V and 2 bases from J; bases unmatched to any gene: 5. CDR3 in DNA: TGCGCCAGCAGCGCCCGACAGGGGGCTAACACCGGGGAGCTGTTTTTT. This sequence encodes CASSARQGANTGELFF.

This clone showed up just once. The chain carries TRBV11-3 and TRBJ2-3, with 8 bases lining up with TRBD2. Looked up from germline, CDR1 is SGHNT and CDR2 is YENEEA. Losses at the gene ends were 5 bases for V and 3 bases for J; bases not matched to a gene: 22. This CDR3 region has 20 residues. The CDR3 coding sequence is TGTGCCAGCAGCCGAGGACTAGCTGCTACCAACCCTACTAAAACAGATACGCAGTATTTT. Protein sequence: CASSRGLAATNPTKTDTQYF.

The chain carries TRBV10-3 and TRBJ2-5; 15 nucleotides match TRBD2. Trimming cost V 6 bases and J 2 bases; bases outside gene matches: 10. Per the germline V gene, CDR1 is ENHRY and CDR2 is SYGVKD. The CDR3 runs 18 residues. The CDR3: CAISLGTSGGSQQETQYF. The CDR3 DNA follows: TGTGCCATCAGCCTAGGGACTAGCGGGGGGAGTCAACAAGAGACCCAGTACTTC.

This clone was counted once. The V call is TRBV14, the J call TRBJ2-3; 10 nucleotides agree with TRBD2. The CDR3 is made up of 17 amino acids. V dropped 3 bases and J dropped 6; count of bases not matched to a gene: 12. The germline gives CDR1 SGHDN, CDR2 FVKESK. The CDR3 sequence: CASSQFASGGAGDTQYF. DNA for the CDR3: TGTGCCAGCAGCCAGTTCGCAAGCGGGGGGGCCGGTGATACGCAGTATTTT.

This clone was seen a handful of times. V gene TRBV5-6 combines with J gene TRBJ2-3; tentatively, D is TRBD2 (5 bases). The germline CDR1 and CDR2 sequences are SGHDT and YYEEEE. This CDR3 region has 13 residues. V dropped 2 bases and J dropped 1 base, with 5 bases sitting between them. The CDR3 region has the DNA TGTGCCAGCAGCTTCGGGGGCACAGATACGCAGTATTTT. This encodes CASSFGGTDTQYF.

This chain joins TRBV2 and TRBJ1-2; TRBD1 agrees at 7 bases. CDR1 SNHLY and CDR2 FYNNEI come from the germline V gene. The CDR3 is 12 amino acids. V gave up 4 bases and J gave up 5 bases; unmatched junction bases: 1. The CDR3 region is CASSGDSYGYTF. The CDR3 DNA follows: TGTGCCAGCAGTGGGGACAGTTATGGCTACACCTTC.

The rearrangement links TRBV6-6 to TRBJ1-4, with D possibly TRBD1 on 6 matching bases. Germline V gene lookup returns CDR1 MNHNY and CDR2 SVGAGI (reference sequence). V was shortened by 5 bases and J by 7 bases, with 17 bases between the two germline ends. CDR3 length: 15 amino acids. The DNA of the CDR3 is TGTGCCAGCAGTCAGGAGGATTTAGGGGGTGAAAAACTGTTTTTT. The encoded protein is CASSQEDLGGEKLFF.

This chain links TRBV19 with TRBJ1-4; 9 bases are a match to TRBD1. CDR1 is LNHDA and CDR2 is SQIVND in the germline V gene (reference sequence). V trimming: 7 bases; J trimming: 6 bases; junction bases outside the gene matches: 9. CDR3 length equals 15 residues. CDR3: CASTIRGQGYEKLFF. CDR3 coding DNA: TGTGCCAGTACCATCAGGGGACAGGGTTATGAAAAACTGTTTTTT.

This clone appeared once. V is TRBV2 and J is TRBJ1-5; D may be TRBD1 (6 bases). This CDR3 comprises 16 residues. V was shortened by 0 bases and J by 6 bases, with 15 bases between the two germline ends. Germline values: CDR1 SNHLY, CDR2 FYNNEI. The CDR3 DNA sequence: TGTGCCAGCAGTGAAGCGCGGGCAGGGGTCGGTCAGCCCCAGCATTTT. This translates into CASSEARAGVGQPQHF.

This clone was picked up one time. V gene TRBV7-2 combines with J gene TRBJ2-2; D possibly corresponds to TRBD1 (7 bases). Germline CDR1 is SGHTA and CDR2 is FQGNSA. Trimming took 5 bases from V and 1 from J, leaving 14 bases between them. The CDR3 totals 16 residues. CDR3 sequence reads: CASSRGGTVNTGELFF. In nucleotides, the CDR3 is TGTGCCAGCAGCCGAGGCGGGACAGTGAACACCGGGGAGCTGTTTTTT.

This chain's CDR3 is CASSPTANSPLHF. CDR3 bases: TGTGCCAGCAGCCCGACAGCTAATTCACCCCTCCACTTT. The genes are TRBV7-2 and TRBJ1-6; D is possibly TRBD1 (5 bases). Trimming removed 5 bases at V and 6 bases at J, with 8 bases between. The length of the CDR3 is 13 residues. Germline-derived CDR1 and CDR2 are SGHTA and FQGNSA.